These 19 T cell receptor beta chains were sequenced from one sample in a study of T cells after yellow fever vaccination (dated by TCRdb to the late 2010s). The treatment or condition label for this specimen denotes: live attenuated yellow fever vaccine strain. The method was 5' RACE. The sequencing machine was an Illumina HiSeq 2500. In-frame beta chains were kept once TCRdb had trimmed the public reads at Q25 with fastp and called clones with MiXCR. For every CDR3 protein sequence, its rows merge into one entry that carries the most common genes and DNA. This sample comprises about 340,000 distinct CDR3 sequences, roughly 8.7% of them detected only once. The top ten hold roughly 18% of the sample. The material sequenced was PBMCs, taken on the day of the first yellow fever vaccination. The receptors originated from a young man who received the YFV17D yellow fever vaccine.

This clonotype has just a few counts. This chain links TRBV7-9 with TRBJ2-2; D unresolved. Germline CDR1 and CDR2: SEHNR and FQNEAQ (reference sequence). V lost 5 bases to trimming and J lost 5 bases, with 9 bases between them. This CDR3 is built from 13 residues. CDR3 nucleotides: TGTGCCAGCAGCCCAGAGTCGACCGGGGAGCTGTTTTTT. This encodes CASSPESTGELFF.

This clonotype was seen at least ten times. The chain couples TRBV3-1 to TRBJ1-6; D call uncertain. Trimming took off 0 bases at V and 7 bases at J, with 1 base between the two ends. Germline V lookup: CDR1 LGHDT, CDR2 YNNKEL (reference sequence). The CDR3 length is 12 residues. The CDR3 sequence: CASSQENSPLHF. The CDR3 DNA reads TGTGCCAGCAGCCAAGAGAATTCACCCCTCCACTTT.

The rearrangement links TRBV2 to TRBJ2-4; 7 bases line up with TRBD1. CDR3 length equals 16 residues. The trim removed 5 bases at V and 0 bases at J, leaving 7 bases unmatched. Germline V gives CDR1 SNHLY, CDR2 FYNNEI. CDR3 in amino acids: CASSHRGALAKNIQYF. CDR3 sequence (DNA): TGTGCCAGCAGTCACAGGGGAGCTCTAGCCAAAAACATTCAGTACTTC.

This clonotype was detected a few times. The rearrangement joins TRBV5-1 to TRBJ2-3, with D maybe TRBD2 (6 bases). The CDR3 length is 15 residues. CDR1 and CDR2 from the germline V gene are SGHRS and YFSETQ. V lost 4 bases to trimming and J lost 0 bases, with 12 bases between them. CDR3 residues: CASSGGTQSTDTQYF. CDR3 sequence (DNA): TGCGCCAGCAGCGGGGGGACCCAAAGCACAGATACGCAGTATTTT.

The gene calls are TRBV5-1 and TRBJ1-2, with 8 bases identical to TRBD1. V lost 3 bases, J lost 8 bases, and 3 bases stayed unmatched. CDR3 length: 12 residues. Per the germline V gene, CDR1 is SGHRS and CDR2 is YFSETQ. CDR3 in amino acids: CASSWTGIGYTF. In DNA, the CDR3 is TGCGCCAGCAGCTGGACAGGGATAGGCTACACCTTC.

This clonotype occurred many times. CDR3: CASSPSGGDRGPEAFF. CDR3 nucleotide sequence: TGTGCCAGCAGCCCCTCGGGGGGGGACAGGGGACCTGAAGCTTTCTTT. The gene calls are TRBV4-2 and TRBJ1-1, with 10 bases matching TRBD1. The germline V gene encodes CDR1 LGHNA and CDR2 YNFKEQ. J lost 6 bases, V lost 4 bases, and 11 bases had no gene match. The CDR3 totals 16 residues.

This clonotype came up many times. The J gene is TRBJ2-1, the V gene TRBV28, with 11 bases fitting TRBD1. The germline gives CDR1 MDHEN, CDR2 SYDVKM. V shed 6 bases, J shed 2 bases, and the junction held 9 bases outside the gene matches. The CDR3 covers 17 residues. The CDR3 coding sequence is TGTGCCAGCAGGACGAAGGCGGGACAGGGGGCCTACAATGAGCAGTTCTTC. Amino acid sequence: CASRTKAGQGAYNEQFF.

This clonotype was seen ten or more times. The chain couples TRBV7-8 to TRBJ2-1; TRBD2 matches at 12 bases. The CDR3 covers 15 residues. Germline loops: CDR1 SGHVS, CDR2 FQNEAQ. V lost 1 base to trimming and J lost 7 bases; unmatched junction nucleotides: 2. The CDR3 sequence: CASSLGTSGANEQFF. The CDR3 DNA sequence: TGTGCCAGCAGCTTAGGGACTAGCGGGGCGAATGAGCAGTTCTTC. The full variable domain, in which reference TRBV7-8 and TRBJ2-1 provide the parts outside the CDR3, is GAGVSQSPRYKVAKRGQDVALRCDPISGHVSLFWYQQALGQGPEFLTYFQNEAQLDKSGLPSDRFFAERPEGSVSTLKIQRTQQEDSAVYLCASSLGTSGANEQFFGPGTRLTVL.

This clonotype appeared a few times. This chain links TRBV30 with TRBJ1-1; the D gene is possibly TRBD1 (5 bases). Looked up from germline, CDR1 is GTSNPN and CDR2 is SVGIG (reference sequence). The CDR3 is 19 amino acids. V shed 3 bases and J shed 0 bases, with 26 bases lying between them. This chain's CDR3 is CAWRGTDSHPGSMNTEAFF. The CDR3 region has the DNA TGTGCCTGGAGGGGCACAGACAGCCATCCGGGTTCCATGAACACTGAAGCTTTCTTT.

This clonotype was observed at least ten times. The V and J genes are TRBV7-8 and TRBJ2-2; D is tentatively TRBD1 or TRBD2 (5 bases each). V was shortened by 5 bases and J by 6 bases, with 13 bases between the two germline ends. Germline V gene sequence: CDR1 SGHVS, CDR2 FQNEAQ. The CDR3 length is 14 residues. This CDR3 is CASSPPGTPGELFF. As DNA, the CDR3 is TGTGCCAGCAGCCCCCCGGGGACCCCCGGGGAGCTGTTTTTT.

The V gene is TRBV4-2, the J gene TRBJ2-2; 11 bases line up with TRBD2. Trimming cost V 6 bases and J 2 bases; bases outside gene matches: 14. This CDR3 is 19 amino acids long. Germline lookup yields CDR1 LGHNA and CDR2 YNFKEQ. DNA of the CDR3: TGTGCCAGCAGACTAGGTTATCCGGGACTAGCGGTAAACACCGGGGAGCTGTTTTTT. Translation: CASRLGYPGLAVNTGELFF.

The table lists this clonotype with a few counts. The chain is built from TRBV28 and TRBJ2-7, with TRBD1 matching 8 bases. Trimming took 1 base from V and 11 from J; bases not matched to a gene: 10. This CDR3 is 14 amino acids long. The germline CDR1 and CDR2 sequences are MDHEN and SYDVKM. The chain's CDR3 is CASSLSARQQGEYF. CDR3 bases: TGTGCCAGCAGTTTATCTGCTCGTCAACAGGGGGAGTACTTC. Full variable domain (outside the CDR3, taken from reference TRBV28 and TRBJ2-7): DVKVTQSSRYLVKRTGEKVFLECVQDMDHENMFWYRQDPGLGLRLIYFSYDVKMKEKGDIPEGYSVSREKKERFSLILESASTNQTSMYLCASSLSARQQGEYFGPGTRLTVT.

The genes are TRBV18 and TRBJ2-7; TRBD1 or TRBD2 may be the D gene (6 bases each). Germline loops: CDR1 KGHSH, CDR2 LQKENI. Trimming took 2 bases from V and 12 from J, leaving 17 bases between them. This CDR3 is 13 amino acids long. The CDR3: CASSPSWQGRTYF. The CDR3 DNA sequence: TGTGCCAGCTCACCAAGTTGGCAGGGGAGGACGTACTTC. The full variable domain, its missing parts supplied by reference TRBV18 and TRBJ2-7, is NAGVMQNPRHLVRRRGQEARLRCSPMKGHSHVYWYRQLPEEGLKFMVYLQKENIIDESGMPKERFSAEFPKEGPSILRIQQVVRGDSAAYFCASSPSWQGRTYFGPGTRLTVT.

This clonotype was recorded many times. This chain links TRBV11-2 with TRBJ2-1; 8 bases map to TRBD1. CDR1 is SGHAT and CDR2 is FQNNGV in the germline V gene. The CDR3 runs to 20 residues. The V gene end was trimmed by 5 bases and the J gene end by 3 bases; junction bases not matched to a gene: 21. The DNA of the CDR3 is TGTGCCAGCAGCCCGAGCCTTTGGCAGGGGGCGATCCGGAACTACAATGAGCAGTTCTTC. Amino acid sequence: CASSPSLWQGAIRNYNEQFF.

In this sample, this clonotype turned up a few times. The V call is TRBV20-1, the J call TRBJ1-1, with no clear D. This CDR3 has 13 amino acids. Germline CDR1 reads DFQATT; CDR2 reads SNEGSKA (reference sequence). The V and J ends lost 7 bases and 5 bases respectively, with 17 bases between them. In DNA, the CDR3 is TGCAGTGTCCGTAGTAACGGAGGGACTGAAGCTTTCTTT. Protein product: CSVRSNGGTEAFF.

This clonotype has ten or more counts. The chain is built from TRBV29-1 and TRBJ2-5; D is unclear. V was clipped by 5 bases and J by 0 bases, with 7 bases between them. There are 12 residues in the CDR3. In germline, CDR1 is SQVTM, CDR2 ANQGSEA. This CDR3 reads CSVNWDQETQYF. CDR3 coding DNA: TGCAGCGTTAACTGGGACCAAGAGACCCAGTACTTC.

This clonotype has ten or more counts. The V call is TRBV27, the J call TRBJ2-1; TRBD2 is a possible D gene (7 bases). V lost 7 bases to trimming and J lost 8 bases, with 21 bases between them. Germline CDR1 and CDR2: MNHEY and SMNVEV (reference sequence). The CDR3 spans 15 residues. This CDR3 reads CASISAGALGDEQFF. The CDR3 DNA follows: TGTGCCAGCATTTCCGCGGGGGCCCTTGGGGATGAGCAGTTCTTC.

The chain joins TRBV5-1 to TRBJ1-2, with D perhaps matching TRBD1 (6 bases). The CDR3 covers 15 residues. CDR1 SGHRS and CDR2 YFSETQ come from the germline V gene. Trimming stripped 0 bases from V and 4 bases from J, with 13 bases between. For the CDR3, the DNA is TGCGCCAGCAGCTTGGGTACAGGGTTTCTCTATGGCTACACCTTC. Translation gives CASSLGTGFLYGYTF.

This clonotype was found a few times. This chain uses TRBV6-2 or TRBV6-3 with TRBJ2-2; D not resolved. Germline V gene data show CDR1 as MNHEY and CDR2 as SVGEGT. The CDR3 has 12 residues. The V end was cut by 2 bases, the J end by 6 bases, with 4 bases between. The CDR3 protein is CASSYLSGELFF. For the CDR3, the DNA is TGTGCCAGCAGTTACCTTTCCGGGGAGCTGTTTTTT.